This TCR beta chain was retrieved from a study of blood T cell repertoires in COVID-19. Study-level background: Nucleic acid was either cDNA or gDNA, and it came from T cells, B-cell-depleted T cells, or PBMCs.

In the study's own analysis: The assay estimated nucleated cells by amplifying reference gene primers. The repertoire was sequenced with immunoSEQ multiplex PCR; TCRdb's copy has only in-frame clones and lacks some. That table furnishes V, J and clone size, whereas the DNA furnished D and trimming. The sample includes roughly 98,000 clones, about 92% of them seen just once. Sequenced material: peripheral blood. The clonotype was recovered from a woman in her fifties or sixties with active COVID-19.

The CDR3 DNA sequence: TGCGCCAGCAGCTTGGCCAGCGGGGGGAGCGAGACCCAGTACTTC. Protein product: CASSLASGGSETQYF. V and J are TRBV5-1 and TRBJ2-5; 9 nucleotides match TRBD2. V trimming: 0 bases; J trimming: 5 bases; junction bases outside the gene matches: 5. CDR1 is SGHRS and CDR2 is YFSETQ in the germline V gene. CDR3 length equals 15 residues.